This T cell receptor (beta chain) was sequenced for a study of blood T cell repertoires in COVID-19. Study-wide context: COVID-19 samples from acute and convalescent phases originated in the United States, Italy and Spain.

Germline V gene sequence: CDR1 MDHEN, CDR2 SYDVKM. J was trimmed by 6 bases and V by 3 bases; bases with no gene match: 4. This CDR3 region has 15 residues. Clones were read by immunoSEQ multiplex PCR, and TCRdb kept only the in-frame ones, dropping some. Among about 350,000 clones listed, about 88% were seen once. Recruitment covered roughly 24 US areas and drew participants whose ages spanned about 18 to 100 years. Cohort allocation depended upon clinical history that participants reported. Exposed enrollees had met someone with a PCR-confirmed or clinician-diagnosed COVID-19 case at some point within the 2 weeks before study entry.

Material for sequencing was PBMCs or T cells enriched from blood (not recorded which). The sequence derives from a woman under 40 who had been exposed to COVID-19. This sequence joins TRBV28 and TRBJ2-2; 10 bases map to TRBD2. The CDR3 nucleotides read TGTGCCAGCAGTTTGGCCCTAGCGGGAGCCGGGGAGCTGTTTTTT. This sequence encodes CASSLALAGAGELFF.